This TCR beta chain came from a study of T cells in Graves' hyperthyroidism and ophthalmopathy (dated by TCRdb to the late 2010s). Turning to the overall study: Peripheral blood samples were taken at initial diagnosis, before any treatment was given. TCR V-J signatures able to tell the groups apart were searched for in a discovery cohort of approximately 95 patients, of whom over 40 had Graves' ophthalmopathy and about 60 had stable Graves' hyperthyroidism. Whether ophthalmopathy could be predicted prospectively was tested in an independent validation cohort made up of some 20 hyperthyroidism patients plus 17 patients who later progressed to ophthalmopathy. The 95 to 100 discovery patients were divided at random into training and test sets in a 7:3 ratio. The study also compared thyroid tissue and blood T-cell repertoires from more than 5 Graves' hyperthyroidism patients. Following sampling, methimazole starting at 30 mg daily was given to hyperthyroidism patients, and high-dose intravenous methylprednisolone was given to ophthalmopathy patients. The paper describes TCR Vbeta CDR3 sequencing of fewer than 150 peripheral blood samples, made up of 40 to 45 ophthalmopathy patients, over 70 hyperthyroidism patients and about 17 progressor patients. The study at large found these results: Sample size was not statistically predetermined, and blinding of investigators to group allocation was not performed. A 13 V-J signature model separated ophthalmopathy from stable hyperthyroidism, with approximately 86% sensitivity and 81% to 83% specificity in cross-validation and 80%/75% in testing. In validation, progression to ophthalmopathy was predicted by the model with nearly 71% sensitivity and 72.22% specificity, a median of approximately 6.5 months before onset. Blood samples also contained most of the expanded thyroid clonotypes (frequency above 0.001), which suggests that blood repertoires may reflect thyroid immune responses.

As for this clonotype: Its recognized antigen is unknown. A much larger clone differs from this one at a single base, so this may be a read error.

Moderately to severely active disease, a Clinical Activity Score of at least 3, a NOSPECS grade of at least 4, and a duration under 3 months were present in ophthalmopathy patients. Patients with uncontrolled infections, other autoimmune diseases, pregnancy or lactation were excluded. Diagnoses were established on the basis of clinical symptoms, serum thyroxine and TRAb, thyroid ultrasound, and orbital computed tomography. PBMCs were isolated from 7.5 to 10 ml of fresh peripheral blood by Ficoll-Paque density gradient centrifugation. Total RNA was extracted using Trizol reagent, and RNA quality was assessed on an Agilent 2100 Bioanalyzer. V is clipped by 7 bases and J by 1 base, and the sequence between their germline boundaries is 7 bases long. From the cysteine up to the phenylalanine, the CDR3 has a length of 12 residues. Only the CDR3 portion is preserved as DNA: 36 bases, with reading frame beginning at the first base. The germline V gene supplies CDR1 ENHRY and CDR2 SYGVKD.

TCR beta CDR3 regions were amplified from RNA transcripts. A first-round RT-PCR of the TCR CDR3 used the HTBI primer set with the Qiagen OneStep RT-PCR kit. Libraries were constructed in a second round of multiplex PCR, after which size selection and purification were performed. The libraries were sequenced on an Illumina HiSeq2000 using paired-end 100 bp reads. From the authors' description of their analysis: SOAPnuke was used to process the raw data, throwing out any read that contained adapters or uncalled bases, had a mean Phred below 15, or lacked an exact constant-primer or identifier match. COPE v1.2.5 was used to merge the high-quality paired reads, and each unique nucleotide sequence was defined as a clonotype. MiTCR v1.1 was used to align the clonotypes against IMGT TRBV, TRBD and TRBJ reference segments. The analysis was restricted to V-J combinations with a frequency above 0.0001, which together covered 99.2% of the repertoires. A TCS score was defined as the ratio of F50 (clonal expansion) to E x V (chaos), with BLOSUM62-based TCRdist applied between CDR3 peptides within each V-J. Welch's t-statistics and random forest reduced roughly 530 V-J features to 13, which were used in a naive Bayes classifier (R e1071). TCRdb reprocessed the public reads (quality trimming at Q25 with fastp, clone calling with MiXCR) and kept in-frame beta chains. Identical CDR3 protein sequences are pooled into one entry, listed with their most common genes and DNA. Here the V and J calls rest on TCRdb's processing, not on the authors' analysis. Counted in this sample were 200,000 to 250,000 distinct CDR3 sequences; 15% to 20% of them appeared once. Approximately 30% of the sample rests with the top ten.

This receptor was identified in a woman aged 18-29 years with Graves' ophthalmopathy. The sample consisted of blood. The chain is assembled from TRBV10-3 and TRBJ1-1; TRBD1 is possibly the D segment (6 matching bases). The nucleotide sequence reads TGTGCCATCACCAGGGGGAACACTGAAGCTTTCTTT. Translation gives CAITRGNTEAFF.